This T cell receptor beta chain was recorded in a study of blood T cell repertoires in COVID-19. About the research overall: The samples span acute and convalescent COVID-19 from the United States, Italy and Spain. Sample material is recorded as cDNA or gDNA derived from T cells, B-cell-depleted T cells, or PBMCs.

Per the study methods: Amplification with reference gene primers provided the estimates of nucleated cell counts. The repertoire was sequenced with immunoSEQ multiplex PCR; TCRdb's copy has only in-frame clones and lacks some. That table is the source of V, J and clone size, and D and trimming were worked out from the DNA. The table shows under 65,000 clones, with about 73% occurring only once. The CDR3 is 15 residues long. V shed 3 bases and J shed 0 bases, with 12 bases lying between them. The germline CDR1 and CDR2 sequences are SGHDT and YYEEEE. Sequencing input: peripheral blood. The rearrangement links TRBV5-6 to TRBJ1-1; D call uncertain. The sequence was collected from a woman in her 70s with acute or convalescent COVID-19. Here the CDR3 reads CASSSARNLNTEAFF. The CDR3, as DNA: TGTGCCAGCAGCTCCGCCAGAAATCTGAACACTGAAGCTTTCTTT.